This TCR beta chain was sequenced in a study of blood T cell repertoires in COVID-19. Study at large: From the United States, Italy and Spain came samples of acute and convalescent COVID-19. PBMCs, B-cell-depleted T cells, or T cells provided the cDNA or gDNA that made up the material.

Original processing methods: Reference gene primer amplification gave estimated nucleated cell counts. Sequenced by immunoSEQ multiplex PCR; TCRdb stores in-frame clones only, minus some. From that table come the V and J calls and clone size; the DNA was used to work out D and trimming. The data show 140,000 to 150,000 clones, approximately 92% seen once. The CDR3 has 16 residues. V shed 6 bases and J shed 0 bases, with 15 bases lying between them. Germline CDR1 SNHLY, CDR2 FYNNEI. The source material was peripheral blood. The chain has TRBV2 and TRBJ1-3; D gene unclear. This receptor was identified in a woman between 55 and 75 years old with active COVID-19. DNA of the CDR3: TGTGCCAGCAGCCCGTTGTTGGGCCACTCTGGAAACACCATATATTTT. Translation gives CASSPLLGHSGNTIYF.